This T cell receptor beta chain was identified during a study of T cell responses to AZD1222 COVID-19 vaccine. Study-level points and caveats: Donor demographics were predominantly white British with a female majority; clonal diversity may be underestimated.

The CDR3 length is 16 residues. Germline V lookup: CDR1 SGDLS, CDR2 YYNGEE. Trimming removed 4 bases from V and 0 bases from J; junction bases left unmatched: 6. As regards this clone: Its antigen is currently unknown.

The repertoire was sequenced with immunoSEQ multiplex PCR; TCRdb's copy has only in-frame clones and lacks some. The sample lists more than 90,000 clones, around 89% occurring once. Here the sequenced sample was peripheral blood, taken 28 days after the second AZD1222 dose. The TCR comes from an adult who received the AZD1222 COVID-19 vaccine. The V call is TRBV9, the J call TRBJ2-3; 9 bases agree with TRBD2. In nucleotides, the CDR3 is TGTGCCAGCAGCCCCGGACTAGCGATTAGCACAGATACGCAGTATTTT. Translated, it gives CASSPGLAISTDTQYF.